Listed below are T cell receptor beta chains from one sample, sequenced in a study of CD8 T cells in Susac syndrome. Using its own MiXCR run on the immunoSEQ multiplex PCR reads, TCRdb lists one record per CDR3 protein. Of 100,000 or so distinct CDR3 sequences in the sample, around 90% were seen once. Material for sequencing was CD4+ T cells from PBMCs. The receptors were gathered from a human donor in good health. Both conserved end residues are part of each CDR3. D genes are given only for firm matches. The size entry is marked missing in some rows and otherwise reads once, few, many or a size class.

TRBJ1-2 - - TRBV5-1 TGCGCCAGCAGCCCGGCAGGGGAACAACGCGGCTACACCTTC CASSPAGEQRGYTF
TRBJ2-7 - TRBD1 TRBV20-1 TGCAGTGCTCGTGAGGGGGCGAGGGAGCAGTACTTC CSAREGAREQYF
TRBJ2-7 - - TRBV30 TGTGCCTGGAGTGTACGCAGGGACTACGAGCAGTACTTC CAWSVRRDYEQYF
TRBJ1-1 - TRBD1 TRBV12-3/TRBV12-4 TGTGCCAGCAGTTCAGGGGGACAGGGGGACACTGAAGCTTTCTTT CASSSGGQGDTEAFF
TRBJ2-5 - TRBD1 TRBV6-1 TGTGCCAGCAGCCGGGACAGGTTGGTCACGGAGACCCAGTACTTC CASSRDRLVTETQYF
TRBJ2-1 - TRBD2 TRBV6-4 TGTGCCAGCAGTGACTCGAGCGGGAGTTACAATGAGCAGTTCTTC CASSDSSGSYNEQFF
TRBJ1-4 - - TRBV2 TGTGCCAGCAGGGAGTTACCTAATGAAAAACTGTTTTTT CASRELPNEKLFF
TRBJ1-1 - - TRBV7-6 TGTGCCAGCAGCTACGGGGAGTCCACTGAAGCTTTCTTT CASSYGESTEAFF
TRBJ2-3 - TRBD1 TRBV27 TGTGCCAGCAGTCAGGGACAGGGGAGAACAGATACGCAGTATTTT CASSQGQGRTDTQYF
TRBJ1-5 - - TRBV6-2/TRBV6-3 TGTGCCAGCAGTTACTGGGGGTCTGAGTATAGCAATCAGCCCCAGCATTTT CASSYWGSEYSNQPQHF
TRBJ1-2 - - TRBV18 TGTGCCAGCTCAACGCAGGGTTTAAACTATGGCTACACCTTC CASSTQGLNYGYTF
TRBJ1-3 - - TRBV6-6 TGTGCCACAGGGGAGAGCTCTGGAAACACCATATATTTT CATGESSGNTIYF
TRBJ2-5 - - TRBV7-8 TGTGCCAGCAGCGCTATTCGACAAGAGACCCAGTACTTC CASSAIRQETQYF
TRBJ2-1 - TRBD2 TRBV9 TGTGCCAGCAGCCTTACTAGCGGGGGGGACAATGAGCAGTTCTTC CASSLTSGGDNEQFF
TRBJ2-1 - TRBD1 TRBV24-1 TGTGCCACCGGACCGGGACAGGGGAACAATGAGCAGTTCTTC CATGPGQGNNEQFF
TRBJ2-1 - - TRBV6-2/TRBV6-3 TGTGCCAGCACCCTTGGGGGTCTCCCCTACAATGAGCAGTTCTTC CASTLGGLPYNEQFF
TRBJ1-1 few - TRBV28 TGTGCCAGCAGTTTAACCAGGACTGAAGCTTTCTTT CASSLTRTEAFF
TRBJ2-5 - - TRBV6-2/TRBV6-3 TGTGCCAGCAGTTACATGGAGACCCAGTACTTC CASSYMETQYF
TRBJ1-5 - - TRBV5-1 TGCGCCAGCAGCTTCCTTGGCGATCAGCCCCAGCATTTT CASSFLGDQPQHF
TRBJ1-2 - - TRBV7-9 TGTGCCAGCAGCCCTAGGTGGGGGGCCGGCTACACCTTC CASSPRWGAGYTF
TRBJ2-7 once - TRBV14 TGTGCCAGCAGTCCGACCAGTTCAGGACTGCGCTCCTACGAGCAGTACTTC CASSPTSSGLRSYEQYF
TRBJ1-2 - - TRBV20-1 TGCAGTGCTAGAGAAGGGCAGACGAACTATGGCTACACCTTC CSAREGQTNYGYTF
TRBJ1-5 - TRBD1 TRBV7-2 TGTGCCAGCACCGCAGGGGGAAGGAGCAATCAGCCCCAGCATTTT CASTAGGRSNQPQHF
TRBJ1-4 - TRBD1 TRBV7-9 TGTGCCAGCAGCCGAGACAGGGGGAGTGGAAAACTGTTTTTT CASSRDRGSGKLFF
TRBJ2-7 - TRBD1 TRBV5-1 TGCGCCAGCAGCTTGGAGCCAGGGGGAAGCTACGAGCAGTACTTC CASSLEPGGSYEQYF
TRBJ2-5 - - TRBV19 TGTGCCAGTAGTAGAGGGCTCTTCCCGACAGGAAAAGAGACCCAGTACTTC CASSRGLFPTGKETQYF
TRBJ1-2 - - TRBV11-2 TGTGCCAGCAGCTTAGGCGGGACCTATGGCTACACCTTC CASSLGGTYGYTF
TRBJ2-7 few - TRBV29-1 TGCAGCGTTGGGGGGACGGGGAGCTCCTACGAGCAGTACTTC CSVGGTGSSYEQYF
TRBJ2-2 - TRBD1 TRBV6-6 TGTGCCAGCAGAAGCGGGACAGGGGTCAACACCGGGGAGCTGTTTTTT CASRSGTGVNTGELFF
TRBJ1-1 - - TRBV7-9 TGTGCCGGAGTGCGACAGGAGAACACTGAAGCTTTCTTT CAGVRQENTEAFF
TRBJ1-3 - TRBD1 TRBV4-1 TGCGCCAGCAGCCAGCCTGACAGGGTCTCTGGAAACACCATATATTTT CASSQPDRVSGNTIYF